Listed below are T cell receptor beta chains from one sample, sequenced in a study of cytomegalovirus exposure and HLA in healthy donors. The assay was immunoSEQ multiplex PCR, and TCRdb's table has in-frame clones only and misses some. The data contain fewer than 250,000 clones, about four fifths of them singletons. Sample: PBMCs. These receptors originate from a man aged 25-40 years in good health and CMV-seropositive. Both conserved end residues are part of each CDR3. D genes are given only for firm matches.

d_call | j_call | v_call | cdr3_length | cdr3_aa | cdr3_nt
TRBD1 | TRBJ1-1 | TRBV29-1 | 14 | CSVEGRQGLTEAFF | TGCAGCGTTGAAGGGAGACAGGGGCTCACTGAAGCTTTCTTT
. | TRBJ1-5 | TRBV7-6 | 17 | CASSLAPDRYSNQPQHF | TGTGCCAGCAGCTTAGCCCCAGACAGATATAGCAATCAGCCCCAGCATTTT
. | TRBJ2-3 | TRBV10-3 | 15 | CAISPDLTSTDTQYF | TGTGCCATCAGTCCGGACTTGACTAGCACAGATACGCAGTATTTT
. | TRBJ1-3 | TRBV30 | 13 | CAWAGVSGNTIYF | TGTGCCTGGGCGGGGGTCTCTGGAAACACCATATATTTT
. | TRBJ2-5 | TRBV7-2 | 12 | CASSLRKGDQYF | TGTGCCAGCAGCTTAAGAAAGGGAGACCAGTACTTC
TRBD2 | TRBJ2-5 | TRBV5-4 | 16 | CASSLRRGSQQETQYF | TGTGCCAGCAGTCTGAGGCGGGGGTCCCAGCAAGAGACCCAGTACTTC
TRBD2 | TRBJ2-7 | TRBV5-4 | 15 | CASSPPGLADYEQYF | TGTGCCAGCAGCCCCCCGGGACTAGCCGACTACGAGCAGTACTTC
TRBD1 | TRBJ1-6 | TRBV6-5 | 15 | CASSRGTGYNSPLHF | TGTGCCAGCAGCCGGGGGACAGGTTATAATTCACCCCTCCACTTT
. | TRBJ1-5 | TRBV4-3 | 13 | CASSQDMSQPQHF | TGCGCCAGCAGCCAAGACATGAGTCAGCCCCAGCATTTT
. | TRBJ2-7 | TRBV10-3 | 15 | CAISGTNRGGNEQYF | TGTGCCATCAGTGGTACCAACAGGGGGGGAAACGAGCAGTACTTC
. | TRBJ1-2 | TRBV10-3 | 13 | CAISTGIVHGYTF | TGTGCCATCAGCACAGGGATAGTCCATGGCTACACCTTC
. | TRBJ1-6 | TRBV6-1 | 15 | CASSGSEGINSPLHF | TGTGCCAGCAGCGGGAGCGAGGGGATCAATTCACCCCTCCACTTT